The 28 T cell receptor beta chains below all came from one sample that was sequenced in a study of CD8+ T cells in alopecia areata. Isolated RNA was reverse transcribed into cDNA used as the sequencing template. Sequencing used immunoSEQ multiplex PCR; TCRdb keeps in-frame clones, though not all of them. The repertoire shows around 290,000 clones, none seen only once; the top ten take 1.2%. On the basis of CD4, CD8alpha, NKG2D, NKG2ACE and other markers, pooled cutaneous lymph node cells were sorted. The sample comprised CD4+ T cells sorted from a lymph node. The source is a C3H/HeJ mouse with alopecia areata. The strain bears MHC haplotype H2-k.

This clone was picked up a small number of times. These gene names are mouse names. The sequence runs out 4 residues before the end of the CDR3; the remainder is reconstructed from the germline J gene. The sample carries other DNA sequences with the same CDR3. The gene calls are TRBV13-1 and TRBJ2-3; perhaps TRBD2 as D (6 bases). Deletions cut 2 bases from V and 3 bases from J, with 7 bases between. The CDR3 runs 13 residues. The germline gives CDR1 NSHNY, CDR2 SYGAGN. Here the CDR3 reads CASSETGAETLYF. The sequenced CDR3 bases are TGTGCCAGCAGTGAGACTGGAGCAGAA.

This clone was picked up a small number of times. The gene names given are mouse names. The CDR3 end is not reached by the read, which stops 4 residues before it; the germline J gene fills it in. Additional DNA sequences in this sample encode the identical CDR3. J is TRBJ2-5 and V is TRBV1; no firm D call. CDR1 and CDR2 (germline): NSQYPW, LRSPGD (reference sequence). V was shortened by 0 bases and J by 3 bases, with 4 bases between the two germline ends. This CDR3 is built from 13 residues. The CDR3 is CTCSAELQDTQYF. CDR3 bases read: TGCACCTGCAGTGCAGAACTTCAAGAC.

Points on this clone: Gene names denote mouse genes. Read coverage stops 4 residues before the CDR3 terminus; the germline J gene supplies the remainder. The chain joins TRBV5 to TRBJ2-5; 10 bases agree with TRBD2. The junction had 6 bases not matched to a gene; V was cut back by 0 bases and J by 3 bases. Germline V gene data show CDR1 as LGHNA and CDR2 as YNLKQL (reference sequence). CDR3 length: 17 residues. The CDR3: CASSQENWGGGQDTQYF. The part of the CDR3 DNA that was read is TGTGCCAGCAGCCAAGAAAACTGGGGGGGTGGACAAGAC.

In the case of this clone: These gene names are mouse names. The read comes to an end 4 residues before the CDR3 does, leaving the germline J gene to fill in the end. J is TRBJ2-3 and V is TRBV17; D remains unclear. Germline V gene lookup returns CDR1 MNHDT and CDR2 YYDKIL. Deletions cut 7 bases from V and 0 bases from J, with 11 bases between. This CDR3 is 14 amino acids long. The CDR3 spells CASTDKSSAETLYF. The covered CDR3 bases are TGTGCTAGCACCGACAAATCTAGTGCAGAA. The variable domain in full, completed from reference TRBV17 and TRBJ2-3, reads DTTVKQNPRYKLARVGKPVNLICSQTMNHDTMYWYQKKPNQAPKLLLFYYDKILNREADTFEKFQSSRPNNSFCSLYIGSAGLEYSAMYLCASTDKSSAETLYFGSGTRLTVL.

This clone was seen only a few times. Germline and genes here are mouse. The observed sequence ends 4 residues before the CDR3 terminus, with the missing tail filled in from the germline J gene. This sample also contains other DNA sequences that code for the same CDR3. The chain employs TRBV31 and TRBJ2-4, with TRBD2 matching over 11 bases. This CDR3 comprises 16 residues. V was pared by 0 bases and J by 0 bases, with 2 bases of the junction left unmatched. Germline V gene lookup returns CDR1 GKSSPN and CDR2 SITVG. CDR3 in amino acids: CAWSLGTGGSQNTLYF. The part of the CDR3 DNA that was read is TGTGCCTGGAGTCTAGGGACTGGGGGAAGTCAAAAC.

A few counts support this clone. The gene names given are mouse names. The read halts 4 residues ahead of the CDR3 end, with the missing end drawn from the germline J gene. The chain uses TRBV1 and TRBJ2-1, with 11 positions matching TRBD2. J gave up 2 bases and V 4 bases, and 1 base lay outside the gene matches. This CDR3 contains 15 residues. The germline V gene encodes CDR1 NSQYPW and CDR2 LRSPGD (reference sequence). The CDR3 is CTCSGGLGDYAEQFF. The CDR3 bases that were read are TGCACCTGCAGTGGGGGACTGGGGGACTATGCT.

On this clone itself: Gene names refer to mouse genes. Sequencing ends 4 residues short of the CDR3 end; the germline J gene provides the rest. The chain links TRBV13-2 to TRBJ2-4; 10 nucleotides agree with TRBD2. The CDR3 is made up of 16 amino acids. The junction had 4 bases not matched to a gene; V was cut back by 2 bases and J by 1 base. The germline V gene encodes CDR1 NNHNN and CDR2 SYGAGS (reference sequence). The sequenced CDR3 bases are TGTGCCAGCGGTGACCGGACTGGGGGCGGTCAAAAC. It is translated as CASGDRTGGGQN. The complete CDR3 reads CASGDRTGGGQNTLYF.

As to this clone: The listed genes are named as in mouse. At the DNA level, this CDR3 is encoded by other sequences in the same sample as well. The CDR3 sequence is CASSQTGVYAEQFF. The sequenced part of the CDR3 DNA is TGTGCCAGCAGCCAAACAGGGGTCTATGCT. The genes are TRBV5 and TRBJ2-1; 7 bases line up with TRBD1. The read gets to within 4 residues of the CDR3 end, and the germline J gene fills in the rest. CDR3 length equals 14 residues. Trimming removed 2 bases from V and 3 bases from J; junction bases left unmatched: 1. Germline V gene lookup returns CDR1 LGHNA and CDR2 YNLKQL (reference sequence).

Details on this clone: Genes and germline come from the mouse. The read stops 4 residues short of the end of the CDR3; the missing end is completed from the germline J gene. The same CDR3 can be traced to other DNA sequences in this sample. The rearrangement uses TRBV19 and TRBJ2-5; 8 bases map to TRBD1. Trimming cost V 6 bases and J 2 bases; bases outside gene matches: 2. This CDR3 region has 13 residues. Germline V gene sequence: CDR1 FNHDT, CDR2 SITEND (reference sequence). CDR3 amino acids: CASKQGGQDTQYF. The part of the CDR3 DNA that was read is TGTGCCAGCAAACAGGGGGGCCAAGAC.

A word on this clone: Gene labels here are mouse ones. The observed sequence ends 4 residues before the CDR3 terminus, with the missing tail filled in from the germline J gene. The chain recombines TRBV13-1 with TRBJ1-2; TRBD1 is a possible D gene (6 bases). Per germline, CDR1 NSHNY and CDR2 SYGAGN. V shed 4 bases and J shed 3 bases, with 10 bases lying between them. The CDR3 extends over 13 amino acids. This CDR3 is CASSSGQYSDYTF. The covered CDR3 bases are TGTGCCAGCAGTAGCGGACAGTACTCC.

Regarding this clone: Here the gene names and germline are mouse. The observed sequence ends 4 residues before the CDR3 terminus, with the missing tail filled in from the germline J gene. V gene TRBV19 combines with J gene TRBJ2-5; 7 positions agree with TRBD1. Germline V gives CDR1 FNHDT, CDR2 SITEND (reference sequence). The CDR3 extends over 14 amino acids. V trimming: 3 bases; J trimming: 2 bases; junction bases outside the gene matches: 3. Incomplete CDR3 DNA: TGTGCCAGCAGTAGACACAGGGGCCAAGAC. It encodes CASSRHRGQD. The entire CDR3 protein reads CASSRHRGQDTQYF. Variable domain in full (rest from reference TRBV19 and TRBJ2-5): GGIITQTPKFLIGQEGQKLTLKCQQNFNHDTMYWYRQDSGKGLRLIYYSITENDLQKGDLSEGYDASREKKSSFSLTVTSAQKNEMAVFLCASSRHRGQDTQYFGPGTRLLVL.

Comment on this clone: The gene names given are mouse names. The read terminates 4 residues ahead of where the CDR3 ends, so the germline J gene completes it. V usage is TRBV13-3 and J usage is TRBJ2-5; D not resolved. Trimming removed 1 base at V and 1 base at J, with 7 bases between. Per the germline V gene, CDR1 is NNHDY and CDR2 is SYVADS. This CDR3 has 14 residues. The CDR3 loop is CASSDKTYQDTQYF. CDR3 bases read: TGTGCCAGCAGTGATAAGACATACCAAGAC.

Concerning this clone itself: The gene names here belong to mouse. The read terminates 3 residues before the CDR3 end, so the remaining end is supplied by the germline J gene. The rearrangement joins TRBV19 to TRBJ1-6, with a possible D match to TRBD1 (5 bases). TRBJ1-6 has ORF status, its function being uncertain. The germline CDR1 and CDR2 sequences are FNHDT and SITEND (reference sequence). The CDR3 contains 14 residues. Between the trimmed V and J ends, which lost 3 bases and 5 bases, there was a span of 9 bases. The CDR3 is CASSNRQNNSPLYF. The CDR3 DNA, read in part, is TGTGCCAGCAGTAATCGACAGAATAATTCGCCC.

This clone was seen only a few times. Gene names are the mouse ones. The read comes to an end 4 residues before the CDR3 does, leaving the germline J gene to fill in the end. Other DNA sequences from this sample encode an identical CDR3 as well. This chain connects TRBV13-3 to TRBJ2-3; no reliable D call. Germline loops: CDR1 NNHDY, CDR2 SYVADS. The CDR3 totals 14 residues. Trimming stripped 1 base from V and 0 bases from J, with 6 bases between. CDR3 bases read: TGTGCCAGCAGTGATCGCAGTAGTGCAGAA. Translated: CASSDRSSAE. The full CDR3 protein is CASSDRSSAETLYF.

Comment on this clone: Here the gene names and germline are mouse. The read ends 4 residues early relative to the CDR3; the germline J gene fills the gap. The V call is TRBV13-2, the J call TRBJ2-1, with 9 nucleotides matching TRBD1. Germline lookup yields CDR1 NNHNN and CDR2 SYGAGS (reference sequence). CDR3 length: 15 amino acids. CDR3 bases read: TGTGCCAGCGGTGATGCAAGGACAGGGGCTCCT. Amino acid sequence: CASGDARTGAP. The full CDR3 protein reads CASGDARTGAPEQFF.

About this clone itself: Genes here carry mouse names. Sequencing ends 4 residues short of the CDR3 end; the germline J gene provides the rest. This chain connects TRBV1 to TRBJ2-7, with 8 bases lining up with TRBD1. The CDR3 consists of 14 residues. V lost 4 bases and J lost 0; bases outside the gene matches: 2. CDR1 and CDR2 (germline): NSQYPW, LRSPGD (reference sequence). This CDR3 is CTCSGGQDSYEQYF. Incomplete CDR3 DNA: TGCACCTGCAGTGGGGGACAGGACTCCTAT.

In this sample, this clone turned up a few times. Gene names denote mouse genes. CDR3 protein: CAWRWDRGAETLYF. The sequenced part of the CDR3 DNA is TGTGCCTGGAGGTGGGACAGGGGTGCAGAA. The chain links TRBV31 to TRBJ2-3, with 9 bases lining up with TRBD1. The observed sequence ends 4 residues before the CDR3 terminus, with the missing tail filled in from the germline J gene. CDR1 and CDR2 (germline): GKSSPN, SITVG. J was trimmed by 1 base and V by 3 bases; bases with no gene match: 2. The CDR3 runs 14 residues.

In the case of this clone: Gene names are the mouse ones. The read comes to an end 4 residues before the CDR3 does, leaving the germline J gene to fill in the end. The rearrangement joins TRBV31 to TRBJ2-1; D gene uncertain. The CDR3 is 14 residues long. V dropped 0 bases and J dropped 3 bases, with 9 bases sitting between them. Germline V gene sequence: CDR1 GKSSPN, CDR2 SITVG. The DNA read from the CDR3 is TGTGCCTGGAGTCTCCCCCAGCCCTATGCT. Residues: CAWSLPQPYA. In full, the CDR3 reads CAWSLPQPYAEQFF.

In its sample, this clone was seen a few times. The gene symbols are mouse symbols. The sequenced fragment ends 4 residues before the CDR3 boundary, so the rest is inferred from the germline J gene. The gene calls are TRBV13-3 and TRBJ2-1; D remains unclear. Trimming left V 6 bases short and J 0 bases short, with 7 bases between. Germline V gene lookup returns CDR1 NNHDY and CDR2 SYVADS. The CDR3 consists of 13 residues. CDR3 region: CASTKSNYAEQFF. The CDR3 bases that were read are TGTGCCAGCACAAAATCTAACTATGCT.

The sample holds a few counts of this clone. Gene and germline names: mouse. From the germline J gene comes the end of the CDR3, since the read stops 3 residues before it. This sample includes further DNA sequences coding for the same CDR3. The chain has TRBV19 and TRBJ1-6, with 7 nucleotides matching TRBD1. TRBJ1-6 is an open reading frame whose function is uncertain. The CDR3 is 14 residues long. Per the germline V gene, CDR1 is FNHDT and CDR2 is SITEND (reference sequence). Trimming took 5 bases from V and 5 from J; bases not matched to a gene: 4. CDR3 amino acids: CASRRDRNNSPLYF. The covered CDR3 bases are TGTGCCAGCAGAAGGGACAGAAATAATTCGCCC.

This clone was detected only a few times. Genes here carry mouse names. Partial CDR3 DNA: TGTGCCAGCAGCCAATCGACAGGGGGGAACACCGGG. Its protein product is CASSQSTGGNTG. In full, the CDR3 reads CASSQSTGGNTGQLYF. The chain recombines TRBV5 with TRBJ2-2; 9 bases line up with TRBD1. The sequenced fragment ends 4 residues before the CDR3 boundary, so the rest is inferred from the germline J gene. Germline CDR1 LGHNA, CDR2 YNLKQL (reference sequence). V lost 2 bases to trimming and J lost 2 bases; unmatched junction nucleotides: 3. CDR3 length equals 16 residues.

With regard to this clone: Genes here carry mouse names. The read ends 4 residues before the CDR3 terminus; that terminus is restored from the germline J gene. The chain uses TRBV13-1 and TRBJ2-1, with 7 bases lining up with TRBD1. The CDR3 runs 12 residues. CDR1 is NSHNY, CDR2 SYGAGN, per germline. The sequenced CDR3 bases are TGTGCCAGCAGGGACAGGTGGGCT. Its protein is CASRDRWA. The whole CDR3 region reads CASRDRWAEQFF.

On this clone: Mouse germline and gene names are used. From the germline J gene comes the end of the CDR3, since the read stops 4 residues before it. This rearrangement joins TRBV5 to TRBJ2-2; 8 bases agree with TRBD1. Looked up from germline, CDR1 is LGHNA and CDR2 is YNLKQL (reference sequence). The CDR3 loop spans 17 amino acids. V was clipped by 0 bases and J by 0 bases; unmatched bases: 3. The CDR3 protein is CASSQDVQGANTGQLYF. The sequenced part of the CDR3 DNA is TGTGCCAGCAGCCAAGATGTACAGGGGGCAAACACCGGG.

This clone has more than one count but fewer than ten. Here the gene names and germline are mouse. The CDR3: CASRPPGQANSDYTF. The sequenced CDR3 bases are TGTGCCAGCAGACCTCCGGGACAAGCAAACTCC. The chain recombines TRBV13-3 with TRBJ1-2; D is possibly TRBD1 (6 bases). From the germline J gene comes the end of the CDR3, since the read stops 4 residues before it. CDR1 is NNHDY, CDR2 SYVADS, per germline. The CDR3 runs to 15 residues. The V end lost 5 bases, the J end lost 0 bases, and 14 bases lay between the germline ends.

This clone came up a few times. Gene labels here are mouse ones. The missing CDR3 end, 4 residues past where the read stops, is filled in from the germline J gene. The chain employs TRBV13-2 and TRBJ2-5; D call uncertain. The CDR3 contains 11 residues. Per the germline V gene, CDR1 is NNHNN and CDR2 is SYGAGS (reference sequence). CDR3 DNA (partial): TGTGCCAGCGCTCAGAAAGAC. As protein: CASAQKD. In full, the CDR3 is CASAQKDTQYF.

This clone came up a few times. Gene names are mouse gene names. Read sequence stops 4 residues before the CDR3 end, and the germline J gene provides the missing end. This chain joins TRBV31 and TRBJ1-2; a possible D gene is TRBD1 (6 bases). CDR3 length: 12 residues. CDR1 GKSSPN and CDR2 SITVG come from the germline V gene. Partial CDR3 DNA: TGTGCCTGGAACAGGGAGGGGTCC. It yields the protein CAWNREGS. The whole CDR3 reads CAWNREGSDYTF.

The table lists this clone with a few counts. The gene names given are mouse names. The read terminates 4 residues ahead of where the CDR3 ends, so the germline J gene completes it. This rearrangement joins TRBV31 to TRBJ1-2; TRBD1 matches 7 bases. Trimming removed 1 base from V and 0 bases from J; junction bases left unmatched: 2. Germline loops: CDR1 GKSSPN, CDR2 SITVG. The CDR3 consists of 14 residues. The CDR3 reads CAWSRDSTNSDYTF. The covered CDR3 bases are TGTGCCTGGAGTCGGGACAGTACAAACTCC.

Regarding this clone: Any gene name here is a mouse gene name. The read ends 4 residues before the CDR3 terminus; that terminus is restored from the germline J gene. The chain recombines TRBV13-1 with TRBJ2-1; 11 bases align to TRBD2. After removal of 1 base from V and 1 base from J, the junction contained 1 base not matched to a gene. Looked up from germline, CDR1 is NSHNY and CDR2 is SYGAGN. The CDR3 totals 16 residues. The CDR3 loop reads CASSDWTGGNYAEQFF. Incomplete CDR3 DNA: TGTGCCAGCAGTGATTGGACTGGGGGGAACTATGCT.